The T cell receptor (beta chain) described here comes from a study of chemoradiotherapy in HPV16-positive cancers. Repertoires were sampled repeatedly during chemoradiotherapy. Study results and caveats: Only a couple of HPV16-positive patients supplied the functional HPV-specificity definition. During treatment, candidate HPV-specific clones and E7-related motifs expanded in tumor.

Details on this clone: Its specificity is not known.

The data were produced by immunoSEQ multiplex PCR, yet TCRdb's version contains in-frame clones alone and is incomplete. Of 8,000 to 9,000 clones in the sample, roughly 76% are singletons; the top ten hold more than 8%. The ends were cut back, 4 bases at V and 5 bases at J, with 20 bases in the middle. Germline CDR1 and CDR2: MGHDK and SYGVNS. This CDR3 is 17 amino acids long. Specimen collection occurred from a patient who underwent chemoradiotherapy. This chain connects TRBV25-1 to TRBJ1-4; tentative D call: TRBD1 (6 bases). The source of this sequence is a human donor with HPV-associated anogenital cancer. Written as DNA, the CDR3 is TGTGCCAGCAGTGGCTCCCCTGGACAGCGATGGAATGAAAAACTGTTTTTT. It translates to CASSGSPGQRWNEKLFF.